This entry lists 20 T cell receptor beta chains sequenced from one sample in a study of T cell responses to AZD1222 COVID-19 vaccine. Assay: immunoSEQ multiplex PCR; the TCRdb copy retains only in-frame clones and omits some. The sample contains 130,000 or so clones, roughly nine tenths of which appear only once. Sequenced here: peripheral blood, sampled 28 days after the second dose of the MenACWY control vaccine. The receptors derive from an adult who received the MenACWY meningococcal vaccine as a control.

The chain uses TRBV5-8 and TRBJ2-3; D call uncertain. CDR3 length: 15 amino acids. The germline V gene encodes CDR1 SGHTS and CDR2 YDEGEE. Between the trimmed V and J ends, which lost 6 bases and 2 bases, there was a span of 16 bases. The CDR3 region is CASTQGLEYTDTQYF. In DNA, the CDR3 is TGTGCCAGCACCCAAGGGTTGGAATACACAGATACGCAGTATTTT. Supplemented by reference TRBV5-8 and TRBJ2-3, the full variable domain reads EAGVTQSPTHLIKTRGQQATLRCSPISGHTSVYWYQQALGLGLQFLLWYDEGEERNRGNFPPRFSGRQFPNYSSELNVNALELEDSALYLCASTQGLEYTDTQYFGPGTRLTVL.

The V and J genes are TRBV3-1 (or the pseudogene TRBV3-2) and TRBJ1-6; 10 nucleotides line up with TRBD1. This CDR3 has 18 residues. CDR1 and CDR2 from the germline V gene are LGHDT and YNNKEL (reference sequence). V shed 3 bases and J 7 bases; nucleotides not matched to a gene: 12. CDR3 sequence: CASSQSDRGRPTNSPLHF. Here the CDR3 DNA reads TGTGCCAGCAGCCAGTCAGACAGGGGGCGACCCACAAATTCACCCCTCCACTTT.

This chain links TRBV28 with TRBJ1-2, with no clear D. This CDR3 contains 13 residues. V gave up 5 bases and J gave up 6 bases, with 13 bases separating them. Germline assignment: CDR1 MDHEN and CDR2 SYDVKM. The CDR3 reads CASSTGRSHGYTF. The CDR3 DNA is TGTGCCAGCAGTACCGGACGGAGTCATGGCTACACCTTC.

The V gene is TRBV6-5, the J gene TRBJ2-1, with 9 bases matching TRBD2. V lost 2 bases, J lost 3 bases, and 5 bases stayed unmatched. The CDR3 sequence is 16 residues long. Germline V lookup: CDR1 MNHEY, CDR2 SVGAGI. The CDR3 loop reads CASSYEGLANYNEQFF. CDR3 bases: TGTGCCAGCAGTTACGAGGGACTAGCTAACTACAATGAGCAGTTCTTC.

CDR3 loop: CASSVAGSGRSGELFF. CDR3 DNA: TGTGCCAGCAGCGTAGCTGGGAGCGGGAGATCCGGGGAGCTGTTTTTT. V and J are TRBV9 and TRBJ2-2, with 8 bases lining up with TRBD2. With 0 bases clipped from V and 6 bases from J, the junction kept 7 bases outside the gene matches. The CDR3 totals 16 residues. The germline gives CDR1 SGDLS, CDR2 YYNGEE.

The chain has TRBV14 and TRBJ1-4; the D is unclear. The CDR3 consists of 14 residues. Germline V lookup: CDR1 SGHDN, CDR2 FVKESK. V lost 3 bases and J lost 8, with 13 bases in between. CDR3 in amino acids: CASSQGSLGEKLFF. The CDR3 region has the DNA TGTGCCAGCAGCCAGGGGTCGTTGGGAGAAAAACTGTTTTTT. Drawing the rest from reference TRBV14 and TRBJ1-4, the complete variable domain is EAGVTQFPSHSVIEKGQTVTLRCDPISGHDNLYWYRRVMGKEIKFLLHFVKESKQDESGMPNNRFLAERTGGTYSTLKVQPAELEDSGVYFCASSQGSLGEKLFFGSGTQLSVL.

The DNA of the CDR3 is TGTGCCAGCAGTTTGTCGCCAAGGGTCCAATCCTTCTATGGCTACACCTTC. Translating gives CASSLSPRVQSFYGYTF. This sequence joins TRBV28 and TRBJ1-2, with D unclear. The V end was cut by 3 bases, the J end by 4 bases, with 21 bases between. The V gene's germline CDR1 is MDHEN and CDR2 SYDVKM. There are 17 residues in the CDR3.

The genes are TRBV19 and TRBJ2-4; TRBD1 agrees at 8 bases. The CDR3 is made up of 16 amino acids. V shed 5 bases and J 0 bases; nucleotides not matched to a gene: 6. Germline V lookup: CDR1 LNHDA, CDR2 SQIVND (reference sequence). The CDR3 nucleotides read TGTGCCAGTAGTGCTAACAGGGGGGAAGCCAAAAACATTCAGTACTTC. Its translation is CASSANRGEAKNIQYF.

The chain employs TRBV5-1 and TRBJ2-7; 7 bases align to TRBD1. The V gene end was trimmed by 7 bases and the J gene end by 5 bases; junction bases not matched to a gene: 9. The CDR3 consists of 13 residues. Germline V gene lookup returns CDR1 SGHRS and CDR2 YFSETQ. The CDR3 loop reads CASGRQGRNEQYF. The CDR3 DNA is TGCGCCAGCGGGCGACAGGGAAGAAACGAGCAGTACTTC.

This chain uses TRBV28 with TRBJ2-3, with 12 bases lining up with TRBD2. The V gene end was trimmed by 7 bases and the J gene end by 3 bases; junction bases not matched to a gene: 8. Germline CDR1 and CDR2: MDHEN and SYDVKM. CDR3 length: 16 amino acids. The chain's CDR3 is CASNPWTSGITDTQYF. The CDR3 DNA reads as TGTGCCAGCAACCCCTGGACTAGCGGGATTACAGATACGCAGTATTTT.

This clone was found once. For the CDR3, the DNA is TGTGCCAGCAGTCTCGGGACTCCCGGTGGTGAGCAGTTCTTC. Translating gives CASSLGTPGGEQFF. The genes are TRBV2 and TRBJ2-1; weak D call: TRBD2 (6 bases). Trimming took off 5 bases at V and 9 bases at J, with 17 bases between the two ends. This CDR3 comprises 14 residues. The germline CDR1 and CDR2 sequences are SNHLY and FYNNEI.

The rearrangement uses TRBV7-8 and TRBJ2-7, with 7 bases identical to TRBD1. Looked up from germline, CDR1 is SGHVS and CDR2 is FQNEAQ. The CDR3 consists of 14 residues. V was clipped by 3 bases and J by 2 bases; unmatched bases: 4. The CDR3 protein is CASSFQGVTYEQYF. CDR3 DNA sequence: TGTGCCAGCAGCTTTCAGGGGGTGACCTACGAGCAGTACTTC. Full variable domain (missing parts from reference TRBV7-8 and TRBJ2-7): GAGVSQSPRYKVAKRGQDVALRCDPISGHVSLFWYQQALGQGPEFLTYFQNEAQLDKSGLPSDRFFAERPEGSVSTLKIQRTQQEDSAVYLCASSFQGVTYEQYFGPGTRLTVT.

The rearrangement uses TRBV18 and TRBJ1-1; D unclear. The CDR3 length is 14 residues. Germline V gene lookup returns CDR1 KGHSH and CDR2 LQKENI. V lost 6 bases, J lost 1 base, and 12 bases lay in between. The CDR3 DNA reads TGTGCCAGCTCCCAAAACGGAGAGAACACTGAAGCTTTCTTT. Residues: CASSQNGENTEAFF.

The CDR3 nucleotides read TGTGCCAGCAGCTTAGACAGGGGGATTTCACCCCTCCACTTT. Amino acid sequence: CASSLDRGISPLHF. V and J are TRBV7-8 and TRBJ1-6, with TRBD1 identical over 8 bases. The CDR3 totals 14 residues. Germline V CDR1 and CDR2: SGHVS, FQNEAQ. V was pared by 1 base and J by 9 bases, with 2 bases of the junction left unmatched.

This chain joins TRBV29-1 and TRBJ1-2; D gene uncertain. This CDR3 is 12 amino acids long. Trimming took off 5 bases at V and 3 bases at J, with 10 bases between the two ends. Germline CDR1 SQVTM, CDR2 ANQGSEA. CDR3: CSVTGQHYGYTF. The CDR3 DNA reads as TGCAGCGTTACCGGTCAGCACTATGGCTACACCTTC.

The CDR3 coding sequence is TGTGCCAGCAGCGTAGATGGACAGGGGGCTTGGGAGACCCAGTACTTC. Its translation: CASSVDGQGAWETQYF. J is TRBJ2-5 and V is TRBV9; 11 nucleotides line up with TRBD1. V was pared by 0 bases and J by 5 bases, with 6 bases of the junction left unmatched. CDR1 is SGDLS and CDR2 is YYNGEE in the germline V gene. The CDR3 has 16 residues.

The rearrangement uses TRBV19 and TRBJ1-5; the match to TRBD1 covers 7 bases. Germline V gene sequence: CDR1 LNHDA, CDR2 SQIVND (reference sequence). This CDR3 spans 16 amino acids. J lost 4 bases, V lost 4 bases, and 10 bases had no gene match. In DNA form, the CDR3 reads TGTGCCAGTAGTAGGGGACAGTCGCAAATTAATCAGCCCCAGCATTTT. It is translated as CASSRGQSQINQPQHF.

The sample holds one count of this clone. The V gene is TRBV29-1, the J gene TRBJ2-3; perhaps TRBD1 as D (6 bases). Germline V gene sequence: CDR1 SQVTM, CDR2 ANQGSEA. The CDR3 has 12 residues. Trimming removed 7 bases from V and 3 bases from J, with 11 bases in between. Written as DNA, the CDR3 is TGCAGCGCAGGACAGAGAACAGATACGCAGTATTTT. Its translation: CSAGQRTDTQYF.

This clone was observed once. This rearrangement joins TRBV24-1 to TRBJ2-6; weak D call: TRBD1 (6 bases). The CDR3 covers 16 residues. Per germline, CDR1 KGHDR and CDR2 SFDVKD. Deletions cut 3 bases from V and 4 bases from J, with 12 bases between. For the CDR3, the DNA is TGTGCCACCAGTGATCCCGGACAGAAAGGGGCCAACGTCCTGACTTTC. Translated, it gives CATSDPGQKGANVLTF.

The CDR3 DNA reads as TGTGCCAGCAGCGATTCCGTTCCTAGCTGGTCCTACGAGCAGTACTTC. Translating it yields CASSDSVPSWSYEQYF. The chain combines TRBV28 with TRBJ2-7; perhaps TRBD2 as D (5 bases). This CDR3 is 16 amino acids long. The germline CDR1 and CDR2 sequences are MDHEN and SYDVKM. V lost 6 bases, J lost 1 base, and 19 bases lay in between.